The 14 T cell receptor beta chains listed next were all sequenced from one sample in a study of regulatory T cells in long-lasting Graves disease. Arm-PCR of CDR3 regions and iRepertoire HTBI primers were the basis on which TCR beta libraries were built. TCRdb redid the calling of the multiplex PCR reads with MiXCR, one entry per CDR3 protein. The data contain around 250,000 distinct CDR3 sequences, approximately 18% of them singletons. Regarding time point: newly diagnosed GD, antithyroid drugs for less than 3 months. Generation of the TCR library employed RNA extracted from PBMCs. This same sample was also taken into another study, of T cells in Graves' hyperthyroidism and ophthalmopathy.

Specimen: peripheral blood mononuclear cells (PBMCs), collected at new diagnosis, from a patient treated with antithyroid drugs. These receptors all stem from a woman aged 25 to 39 with Graves disease.

This clonotype was counted a few times. This chain uses TRBV3-1 with TRBJ2-1, with unresolved D. V was pared by 1 base and J by 1 base, with 8 bases between. Germline lookup yields CDR1 LGHDT and CDR2 YNNKEL (reference sequence). This CDR3 contains 15 residues. CDR3 DNA sequence: TGTGCCAGCAGCCAAGGATCAGGATCCTACAATGAGCAGTTCTTC. This codes for CASSQGSGSYNEQFF.

This clonotype has at least ten counts. The CDR3 region has the DNA TGTGCCAGCTGCCACCCCGGCAGGGTGAACACTGAAGCTTTCTTT. Translation gives CASCHPGRVNTEAFF. The chain links TRBV27 to TRBJ1-1, with D perhaps matching TRBD1 (5 bases). Germline-derived CDR1 and CDR2 are MNHEY and SMNVEV (reference sequence). The CDR3 has 15 amino acids. The V end was cut by 8 bases, the J end by 0 bases, with 16 bases between.

This clonotype was counted at least ten times. Sequence at one end of the junction differs from germline and may be a read error. The V and J genes are TRBV5-1 and TRBJ1-1; TRBD1 is a possible D gene (5 bases). Per the germline V gene, CDR1 is SGHRS and CDR2 is YFSETQ. This CDR3 is built from 12 residues. The CDR3 coding sequence is TGTGCCAGCAGCTTAATGGGGGCTGAAGCTTTCTTT. This codes for CASSLMGAEAFF. Full variable domain (remainder filled in from reference TRBV5-1 and TRBJ1-1): KAGVTQTPRYLIKTRGQQVTLSCSPISGHRSVSWYQQTPGQGLQFLFEYFSETQRNKGNFPGRFSGRQFSNSRSEMNVSTLELGDSALYLCASSLMGAEAFFGQGTRLTVV.

This clonotype occurred a few times. The gene calls are TRBV6-1 and TRBJ1-1; a possible D gene is TRBD1 (6 bases). The length of the CDR3 is 12 residues. Germline CDR1 MNHNS, CDR2 SASEGT. V lost 9 bases and J lost 5, with 13 bases in between. As DNA, the CDR3 is TGTGCCAGTCTCCGGCAGGGGACTGAAGCTTTCTTT. It encodes CASLRQGTEAFF.

The rearrangement links TRBV19 to TRBJ2-3; D tentatively reads TRBD1 or TRBD2 (5 bases each). Germline values: CDR1 LNHDA, CDR2 SQIVND (reference sequence). This CDR3 region has 13 residues. The V end lost 5 bases, the J end lost 4 bases, and 10 bases lay between the germline ends. This CDR3 is CASSWDQADTQYF. CDR3 DNA: TGTGCCAGTAGTTGGGACCAGGCAGATACGCAGTATTTT.

This clonotype was detected only a few times. The rearrangement uses TRBV25-1 and TRBJ1-2, with D uncertain. Trimming cost V 6 bases and J 7 bases, with 15 bases left between them. The CDR3 consists of 13 residues. Germline V gene lookup returns CDR1 MGHDK and CDR2 SYGVNS. The CDR3 DNA reads as TGTGCCAGCAGGAGTTCGGTGGTCCTTGGCTACACCTTC. Protein sequence: CASRSSVVLGYTF.

In this sample, this clonotype turned up many times. The chain combines TRBV7-2 with TRBJ2-2, with 7 bases aligning to TRBD2. V trimming: 6 bases; J trimming: 10 bases; junction bases outside the gene matches: 14. The CDR3 contains 15 residues. Germline CDR1 and CDR2: SGHTA and FQGNSA. This CDR3 reads CASRFLGGSVQELFF. The CDR3 bases are TGTGCCAGCAGGTTCCTCGGGGGGTCTGTTCAGGAGCTGTTTTTT.

The table lists this clonotype with many counts. This rearrangement joins TRBV12-3 or TRBV12-4 to TRBJ1-1, with D perhaps matching TRBD1 (6 bases). Trimming cost V 6 bases and J 7 bases, with 15 bases left between them. This CDR3 comprises 13 residues. This chain's CDR3 is CASRTTWTVEAFF. CDR3 sequence (DNA): TGTGCCAGCAGGACCACCTGGACAGTTGAAGCTTTCTTT.

This chain uses TRBV9 with TRBJ1-5; D ambiguous. CDR3 length: 15 amino acids. With 2 bases removed from V and 2 bases from J, the gap between germline ends came to 11 bases. CDR1 and CDR2 from the germline V gene are SGDLS and YYNGEE. CDR3 coding DNA: TGTGCCAGCAGCGTCGGGTGGGGAGGCAATCAGCCCCAGCATTTT. This sequence encodes CASSVGWGGNQPQHF.

The gene calls are TRBV19 and TRBJ2-1, with D perhaps matching TRBD2 (6 bases). This CDR3 region has 16 residues. Trimming removed 1 base at V and 2 bases at J, with 12 bases between. From germline, CDR1 is LNHDA and CDR2 SQIVND (reference sequence). The CDR3, as DNA: TGTGCCAGTAGTATAGGGGTTAGCGGCCCCTACAATGAGCAGTTCTTC. Translating gives CASSIGVSGPYNEQFF.

Note on this clonotype: A far larger clone is just one base off, so this is likely a read error. The chain combines TRBV7-2 with TRBJ2-1; D is ambiguous. Near its end, the DNA agrees better with TRBJ2-3, so the J call may be wrong. The CDR3 is 12 amino acids. Germline V gene data show CDR1 as SGHTA and CDR2 as FQGNSA. This chain's CDR3 is CASSSVEDTQYF. The CDR3 DNA reads TGTGCCAGCAGCTCAGTTGAAGATACGCAGTATTTT.

There are many counts of this clonotype. The J gene is TRBJ2-5, the V gene TRBV3-1, with TRBD2 identical over 8 bases. There are 19 residues in the CDR3. V shed 0 bases, J shed 0 bases, and the junction held 12 bases outside the gene matches. In germline, CDR1 is LGHDT, CDR2 YNNKEL (reference sequence). Here the CDR3 reads CASSQDRSGGGTYQETQYF. DNA of the CDR3: TGTGCCAGCAGCCAAGATAGGTCGGGGGGGGGGACGTACCAAGAGACCCAGTACTTC.

At least ten counts were recorded for this clonotype. DNA for the CDR3: TGCGCCAGCAGTGAGTCCGAGGGCACTGAAGCTTTCTTT. Translation gives CASSESEGTEAFF. The V gene is TRBV10-2, the J gene TRBJ1-1, with D hard to call. The V and J ends lost 0 bases and 4 bases respectively, with 6 bases between them. The CDR3 is 13 amino acids. Germline V gene sequence: CDR1 WSHSY, CDR2 SAAADI.

This clonotype has a count of ten or more. The chain has TRBV5-1 and TRBJ2-7; 9 bases line up with TRBD1. The CDR3 is 14 residues long. CDR1 SGHRS and CDR2 YFSETQ come from the germline V gene. Trimming removed 4 bases from V and 6 bases from J; junction bases left unmatched: 8. The chain's CDR3 is CASSAGTGKSEQYF. In DNA, the CDR3 is TGCGCCAGCAGCGCCGGGACAGGGAAATCCGAGCAGTACTTC.